This TCR beta chain emerged from a study of multiple sclerosis patients with progressive multifocal leukoencephalopathy. Points from the study as a whole: Findings may reflect JC virus infection or just general immunocompromise.

Time point of the sample: time of PML onset. JC virus DNA in cerebrospinal fluid confirmed the PML diagnosis. The survey-level immunoSEQ assay was used. Spiked into each PCR were synthetic inline TR CDR3 controls of all V-J pairings. Profiled with immunoSEQ multiplex PCR; TCRdb holds only in-frame clones, not every one. Of roughly 28,000 clones in the sample, roughly 85% were seen once. V shed 3 bases and J shed 2 bases, with 13 bases lying between them. From germline, CDR1 is MNHEY and CDR2 SMNVEV (reference sequence). The CDR3 is 15 amino acids. Note on this clone: What it binds is not known.

The sample was PBMCs, taken from a patient treated with natalizumab. V is TRBV27 and J is TRBJ1-2, with a possible D match to TRBD1 (6 bases). The source of this sequence is a woman in her 30s with progressive multifocal leukoencephalopathy. The CDR3 bases are TGTGCCAGCAGTTTGGGGGGGGCCGCGAACTATGGCTACACCTTC. Its translation: CASSLGGAANYGYTF.